The TCR beta chain under discussion was sequenced for a study of tumor-infiltrating lymphocytes in primary liver carcinoma. Germline V gene lookup returns CDR1 SGHAT and CDR2 FQNNGV. The V end was cut by 7 bases, the J end by 2 bases, with 12 bases between. This CDR3 region has 14 residues. To note about this clonotype: Its antigen is not known. The final CDR3 position lacks the conserved phenylalanine or tryptophan, pointing to a likely read error.

Study results and limitations: CD4+ and CD8+ repertoires could not be compared in these unsorted bulk samples.

Synthesis of TCR beta cDNA was carried out from around 500 ng total RNA with a constant-region primer. ARM-PCR, slightly modified, supplied the TCR beta libraries through three nested multiplex PCR rounds. It was with TRBV1-TRBV30 forward primers and a C-beta reverse primer that the first two PCR rounds were run, at about 9 cycles each. TCRdb reanalysed the multiplex PCR reads using MiXCR and keeps one entry per CDR3 protein. The sample consists of about 350,000 distinct CDR3 sequences, 65% of them appearing once. Alongside blood RNA obtained from unsorted whole blood, germline DNA was also extracted.

The receptor was isolated from a middle-aged man with primary liver carcinoma and hepatitis B virus infection. This rearrangement joins TRBV11-2 to TRBJ2-1; D is perhaps TRBD2 (5 bases). Sequenced sample: peripheral blood. CDR3 region: CASTNAEAYNEQFL. The CDR3, as DNA: TGTGCCAGCACCAACGCGGAGGCCTACAATGAGCAGTTCTTA.